This TCR beta chain was sequenced for a study of metastatic and nonmetastatic thyroid tumors. About the research overall: Repertoire comparison spanned blood and tumor or nodule tissue of malignant and benign thyroid patients.

General study points: Within blood and tumor, benign nodules reportedly had significantly lower TCR beta diversity than malignant thyroid tumors did.

CDR3 length: 15 residues. Germline values: CDR1 GTSNPN, CDR2 SVGIG (reference sequence). With 4 bases removed from V and 0 bases from J, the gap between germline ends came to 15 bases. With respect to this clone: Its matching antigen is unknown.

Thyroid surgery was preceded by no treatment in any patient. In the original workflow: Differences in CDR3 between clinicopathological groups were drawn on to build a classifier intended to discriminate distant-metastatic papillary thyroid cancer patients. With MiXCR, TCRdb reprocessed the PCR reads. In this record, the V and J calls reflect TCRdb's handling and not the investigators' own analysis. This sample has around 30,000 clones; around a sixth occur once, and the top ten carry roughly 4%. Sequencing was carried out using blood. The source is a female donor with papillary thyroid cancer or a benign thyroid nodule (not recorded which). Some clones in this sample may be carry-over from other donors' samples. The rearrangement joins TRBV30 to TRBJ2-5; D ambiguous. The CDR3 DNA reads TGTGCCTGGATTCCTACTCGACCGTACCAAGAGACCCAGTACTTC. Its translation: CAWIPTRPYQETQYF. Supplemented by reference TRBV30 and TRBJ2-5, the full variable domain reads SQTIHQWPATLVQPVGSPLSLECTVEGTSNPNLYWYRQAAGRGLQLLFYSVGIGQISSEVPQNLSASRPQDRQFILSSKKLLLSDSGFYLCAWIPTRPYQETQYFGPGTRLLVL.